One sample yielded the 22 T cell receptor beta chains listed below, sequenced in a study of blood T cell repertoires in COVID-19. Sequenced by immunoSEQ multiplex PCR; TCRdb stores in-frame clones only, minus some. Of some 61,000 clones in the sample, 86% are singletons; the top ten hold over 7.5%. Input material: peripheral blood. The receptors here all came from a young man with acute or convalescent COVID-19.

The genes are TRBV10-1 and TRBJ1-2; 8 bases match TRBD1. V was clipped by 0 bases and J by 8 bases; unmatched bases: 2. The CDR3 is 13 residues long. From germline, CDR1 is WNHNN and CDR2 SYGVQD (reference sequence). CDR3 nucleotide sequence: TGCGCCAGCAGTGAGTCCCCAGGGGGCGGCTACACCTTC. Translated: CASSESPGGGYTF.

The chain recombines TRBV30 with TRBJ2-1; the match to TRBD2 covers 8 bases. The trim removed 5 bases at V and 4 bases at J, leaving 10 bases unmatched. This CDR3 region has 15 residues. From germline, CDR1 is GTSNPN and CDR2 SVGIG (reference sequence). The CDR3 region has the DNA TGTGCCTGGGAGGGGCCGGGACTAGGTTACAATGAGCAGTTCTTC. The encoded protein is CAWEGPGLGYNEQFF. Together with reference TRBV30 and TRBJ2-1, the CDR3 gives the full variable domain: SQTIHQWPATLVQPVGSPLSLECTVEGTSNPNLYWYRQAAGRGLQLLFYSVGIGQISSEVPQNLSASRPQDRQFILSSKKLLLSDSGFYLCAWEGPGLGYNEQFFGPGTRLTVL.

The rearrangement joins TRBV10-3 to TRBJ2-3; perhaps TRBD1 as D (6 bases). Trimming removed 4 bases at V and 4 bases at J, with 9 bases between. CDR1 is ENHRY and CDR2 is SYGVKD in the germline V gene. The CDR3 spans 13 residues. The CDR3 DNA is TGTGCCATCAGTGGGACAGCTTCAGATACGCAGTATTTT. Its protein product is CAISGTASDTQYF.

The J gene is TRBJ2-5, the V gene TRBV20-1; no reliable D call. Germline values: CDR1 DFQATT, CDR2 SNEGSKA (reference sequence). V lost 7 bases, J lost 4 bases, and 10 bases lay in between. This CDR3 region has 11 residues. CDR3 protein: CSVPSGETQYF. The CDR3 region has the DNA TGCAGTGTTCCCTCCGGAGAGACCCAGTACTTC.

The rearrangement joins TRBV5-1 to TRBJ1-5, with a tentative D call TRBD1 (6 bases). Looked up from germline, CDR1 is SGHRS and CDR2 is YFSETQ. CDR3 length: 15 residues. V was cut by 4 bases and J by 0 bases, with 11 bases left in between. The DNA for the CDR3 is TGCGCCAGCAGCCCTGGACAGATTAGCAATCAGCCCCAGCATTTT. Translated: CASSPGQISNQPQHF.

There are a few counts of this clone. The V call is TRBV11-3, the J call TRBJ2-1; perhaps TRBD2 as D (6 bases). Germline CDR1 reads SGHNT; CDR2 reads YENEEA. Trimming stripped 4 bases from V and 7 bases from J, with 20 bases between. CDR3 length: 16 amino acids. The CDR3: CASSSMVGSRYNEQFF. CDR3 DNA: TGTGCCAGCAGCTCCATGGTCGGGAGTAGGTATAATGAGCAGTTCTTC.

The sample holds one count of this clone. The CDR3 spells CASSMSGKNKNIQYF. DNA of the CDR3: TGTGCCAGTAGTATGTCGGGGAAAAACAAAAACATTCAGTACTTC. This chain connects TRBV19 to TRBJ2-4; TRBD2 is a possible D gene (5 bases). The V and J ends lost 3 bases and 3 bases respectively, with 12 bases between them. The CDR3 spans 15 residues. Per germline, CDR1 LNHDA and CDR2 SQIVND (reference sequence).

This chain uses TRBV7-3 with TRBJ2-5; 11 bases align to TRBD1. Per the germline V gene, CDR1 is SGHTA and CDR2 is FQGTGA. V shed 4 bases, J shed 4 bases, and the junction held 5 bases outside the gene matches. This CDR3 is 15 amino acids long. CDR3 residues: CASSSAGTGGETQYF. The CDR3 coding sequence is TGTGCCAGCAGCTCGGCCGGGACAGGGGGAGAGACCCAGTACTTC.

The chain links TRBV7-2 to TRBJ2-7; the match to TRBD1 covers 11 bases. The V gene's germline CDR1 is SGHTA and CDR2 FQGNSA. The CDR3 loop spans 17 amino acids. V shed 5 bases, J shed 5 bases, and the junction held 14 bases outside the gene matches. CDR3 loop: CASSATAGGTGGDEQYF. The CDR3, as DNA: TGTGCCAGCAGCGCGACCGCCGGGGGGACAGGGGGTGACGAGCAGTACTTC.

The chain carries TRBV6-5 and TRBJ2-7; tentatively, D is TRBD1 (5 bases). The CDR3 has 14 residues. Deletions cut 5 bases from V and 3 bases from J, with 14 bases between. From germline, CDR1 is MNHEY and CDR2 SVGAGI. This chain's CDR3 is CASSRDSLFYEQYF. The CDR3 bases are TGTGCCAGCAGTCGCGACAGCCTCTTCTACGAGCAGTACTTC.

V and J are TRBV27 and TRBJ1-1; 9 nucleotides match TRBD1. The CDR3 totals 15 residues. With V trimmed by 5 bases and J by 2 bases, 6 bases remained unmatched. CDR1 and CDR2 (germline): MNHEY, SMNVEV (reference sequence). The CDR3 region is CASSLVTGGNTEAFF. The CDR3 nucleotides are TGTGCCAGCAGTCTAGTAACAGGGGGCAACACTGAAGCTTTCTTT.

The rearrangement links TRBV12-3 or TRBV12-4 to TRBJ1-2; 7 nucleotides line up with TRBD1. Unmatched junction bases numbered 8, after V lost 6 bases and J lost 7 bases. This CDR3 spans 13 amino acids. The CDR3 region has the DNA TGTGCCAGCAGCCACGGGACAGTCGTTGGCTACACCTTC. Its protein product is CASSHGTVVGYTF.

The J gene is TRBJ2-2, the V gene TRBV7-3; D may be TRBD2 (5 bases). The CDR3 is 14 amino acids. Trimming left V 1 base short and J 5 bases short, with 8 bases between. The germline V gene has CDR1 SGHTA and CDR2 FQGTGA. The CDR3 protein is CASSLSWETGELFF. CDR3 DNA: TGTGCCAGCAGCTTAAGTTGGGAGACCGGGGAGCTGTTTTTT.

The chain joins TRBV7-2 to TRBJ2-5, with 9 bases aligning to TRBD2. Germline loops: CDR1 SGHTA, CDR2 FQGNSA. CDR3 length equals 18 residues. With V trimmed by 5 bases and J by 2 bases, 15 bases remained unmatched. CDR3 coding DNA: TGTGCCAGCAGCCCCTTAGTGGCTAGCGGGATAACGCAAGAGACCCAGTACTTC. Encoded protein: CASSPLVASGITQETQYF.

CDR3 DNA sequence: TGCAGCGTTGGGGACAGGGCGAACACTGAAGCTTTCTTT. Amino acids: CSVGDRANTEAFF. The gene calls are TRBV29-1 and TRBJ1-1, with 9 positions matching TRBD1. This CDR3 has 13 amino acids. The germline CDR1 and CDR2 sequences are SQVTM and ANQGSEA. The V gene end was trimmed by 4 bases and the J gene end by 1 base; junction bases not matched to a gene: 1.

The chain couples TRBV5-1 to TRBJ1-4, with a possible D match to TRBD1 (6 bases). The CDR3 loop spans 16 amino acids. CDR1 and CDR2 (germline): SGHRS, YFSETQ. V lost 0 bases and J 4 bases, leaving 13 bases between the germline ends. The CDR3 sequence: CASSLGDGQLNEKLFF. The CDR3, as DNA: TGCGCCAGCAGCTTGGGAGACGGACAGCTTAATGAAAAACTGTTTTTT.

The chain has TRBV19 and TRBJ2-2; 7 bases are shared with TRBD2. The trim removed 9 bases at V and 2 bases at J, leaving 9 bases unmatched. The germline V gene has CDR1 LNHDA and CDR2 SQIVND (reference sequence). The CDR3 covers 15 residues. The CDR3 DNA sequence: TGTGCCAGCCGGGGCGGGGGAGGAAACACCGGGGAGCTGTTTTTT. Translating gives CASRGGGGNTGELFF.

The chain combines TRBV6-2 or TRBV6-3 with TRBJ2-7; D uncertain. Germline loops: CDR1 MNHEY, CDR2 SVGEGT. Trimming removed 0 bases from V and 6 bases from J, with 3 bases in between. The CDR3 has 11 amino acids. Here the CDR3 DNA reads TGTGCCAGCAGTTACTCCCGCGAGCAGTACTTC. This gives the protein CASSYSREQYF.

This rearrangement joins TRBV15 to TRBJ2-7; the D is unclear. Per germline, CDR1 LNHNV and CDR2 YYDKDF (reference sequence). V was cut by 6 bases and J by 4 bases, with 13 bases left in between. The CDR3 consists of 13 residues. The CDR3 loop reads CATRTSSRYEQYF. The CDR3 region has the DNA TGTGCCACCAGGACATCGAGTAGGTACGAGCAGTACTTC.

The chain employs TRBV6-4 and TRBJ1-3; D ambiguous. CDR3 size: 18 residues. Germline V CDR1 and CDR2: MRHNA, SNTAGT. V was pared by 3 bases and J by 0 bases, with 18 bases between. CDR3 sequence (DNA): TGTGCCAGCAGTGAAAAAGAGCGGCAGTTCCGCTCTGGAAACACCATATATTTT. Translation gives CASSEKERQFRSGNTIYF.

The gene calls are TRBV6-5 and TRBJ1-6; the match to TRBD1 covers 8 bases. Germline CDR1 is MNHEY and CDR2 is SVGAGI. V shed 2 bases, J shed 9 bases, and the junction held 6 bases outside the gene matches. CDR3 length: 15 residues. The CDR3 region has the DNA TGTGCCAGCAGTTACGGACAGGGAGGGGGTTCACCCCTCCACTTT. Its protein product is CASSYGQGGGSPLHF.

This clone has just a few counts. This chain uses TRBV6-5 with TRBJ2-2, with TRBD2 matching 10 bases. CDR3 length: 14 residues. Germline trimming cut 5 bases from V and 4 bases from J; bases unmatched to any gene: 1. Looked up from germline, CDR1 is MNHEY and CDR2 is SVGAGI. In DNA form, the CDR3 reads TGTGCCAGCAGTAGCGGGAGGGCCACCGGGGAGCTGTTTTTT. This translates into CASSSGRATGELFF.